This T cell receptor (beta chain) is drawn from a study of molecular identifiers for immune sequencing clone quantification. Study results and caveats: Jurkat TCR RNA spiked in from one cell (amid 800,000 to 1,000,000 naive cells) was reportedly detectable. Highly expanded clone sizes could be underestimated by identical TCR molecules sharing a barcode.

MiXCR, applied by TCRdb to the PCR reads, yields one record per CDR3 protein. The table records 460,000 or so distinct CDR3 sequences, under 30% of them present only once. Germline CDR1 is SNHLY and CDR2 is FYNNEI. The CDR3 contains 15 residues. V lost 4 bases, J lost 9 bases, and 11 bases stayed unmatched. As to this clonotype: The antigen remains undetermined. This may be a read error: a much more frequent sequence differs by one nucleotide.

This receptor was taken from a human donor in good health. Some libraries in this study had Jurkat cell RNA spiked in. The rearrangement uses TRBV2 and TRBJ2-5; 10 bases line up with TRBD2. The material sequenced was naive CD8+ T cells from blood, with Jurkat cell RNA spiked in. Subset specified: FACS-sorted CD8+CD4-CCR7+CD45RA+ naive T cells. CDR3 bases: TGTGCCAGCAGTGCCTGGCTAGCGGGAGTTGAGCCCCAGTACTTC. As protein: CASSAWLAGVEPQYF.